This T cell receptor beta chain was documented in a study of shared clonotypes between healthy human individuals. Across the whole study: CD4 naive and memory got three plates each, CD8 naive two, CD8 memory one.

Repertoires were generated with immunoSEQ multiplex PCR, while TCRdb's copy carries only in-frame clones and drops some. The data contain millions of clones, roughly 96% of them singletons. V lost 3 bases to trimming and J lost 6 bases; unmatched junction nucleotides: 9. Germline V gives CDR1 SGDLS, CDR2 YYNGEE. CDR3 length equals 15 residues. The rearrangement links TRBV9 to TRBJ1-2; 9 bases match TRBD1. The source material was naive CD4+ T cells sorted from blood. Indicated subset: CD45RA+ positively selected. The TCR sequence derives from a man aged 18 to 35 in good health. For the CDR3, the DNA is TGTGCCAGCAGCGAAGAACCCGGGACAGGGCATGGCTACACCTTC. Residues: CASSEEPGTGHGYTF.